The clone carrying this TCR beta chain turned up a few times. Its target is unknown. The germline gene is not matched at one end of the junction; a read error may be the cause. TCRdb itself ran the 5' RACE reads through MiXCR, one entry per CDR3 protein. The sample lists 400,000 to 550,000 distinct CDR3 sequences; about 23% were seen once. The sample comes from a study of T-cell memory formation after mild COVID-19. Study-wide results and limits: Certain responding clones were present in pre-infection memory, suggesting participation of cross-reactive memory. Second-wave clones peaking on day 37 lacked confirmed SARS-CoV-2 specificity.

Looked up from germline, CDR1 is SGHDT and CDR2 is YYEEEE. This CDR3 is 9 amino acids long. The receptor was isolated from an adult woman who had mild COVID-19 (a few samples of this study predate the infection). Cell type and time point are not known. The chain couples TRBV5-6 to TRBJ2-7; D gene ambiguous. Material for sequencing was PBMCs or a T cell subset sorted from them (not recorded which). This CDR3 is CPVKEEQYF. The CDR3 bases are TGCCCAGTTAAGGAAGAGCAGTACTTC.